This T cell receptor beta chain was captured in a study of shared clonotypes between healthy human individuals (TCRdb year 2020). The study in broad terms: The cohort included three men and a couple of women between 18 and 49 years of age. Per donor, three plates each were used for CD4 naive and CD4 memory, two for CD8 naive, and one for CD8 memory. To estimate repertoire size and how much clonotypes are shared between individuals, the study performed deep sequencing of blood TCR repertoires from roughly five healthy adults. To increase sequencing depth and limit assay-specific biases, different laboratories used diverse techniques to prepare libraries and sequence TCR repertoires. Per donor, leukapheresis produced somewhere between about 0.9 and 9 billion PBMCs.

Healthy HIV-negative adults with no recently reported acute infections or vaccinations were included as donors. Every donor was a Caucasian adult living in Nashville, Tennessee, USA. CD4+ T cells were enriched through magnetic negative selection, after which naive cells were positively selected on CD45RA and the remaining negative fraction served as the memory subset. Blood was obtained by leukapheresis, after which PBMCs were separated by Ficoll-Histopaque density gradient centrifugation and cryopreserved in liquid nitrogen vapor phase. Analytical flow cytometry was used to check the purity and quantity of every magnetically sorted T cell population. Genomic DNA was isolated from each sorted fraction and quantified by UV absorbance on a Nanodrop 2000c. Overall results and qualifications from the work: The genetic and exposure-history diversity represented was limited by the small number of donors. Only blood was sampled, and tissue TCR repertoires likely differ from those in blood. Higher generation probabilities were observed for clonotypes shared by all four sorted-subset donors than for non-shared clonotypes. Estimated clonotype richness was generally larger for naive than for memory subsets. Pairwise subsampling led to the expectation that sequencing depth would affect the degree of clonotype sharing among donors. Across four donors, approximately 5% of naive CD4, roughly 3.5% of naive CD8, 2.3% of memory CD4, and roughly 0.4% of memory CD8 clonotypes were shared. Even with the large sequencing depth, rarefaction of the sorted-subset datasets indicated that sequencing was incomplete.

As for this clone: Its antigen is still unknown. No base quality information exists; no much larger clone differs at one position.

The CDR3 runs 11 residues from the cysteine to the phenylalanine. Only the CDR3 region is kept as DNA, spanning 33 bases read in frame from base 1. Using the deep immunoSEQ assay, multiplex PCR amplified TCR CDR3 regions from genomic DNA. Genomic DNA extracted from each cell subset was distributed evenly over all wells of several immunoSEQ 96-well plates, and each plate served as one replicate. For sorted subsets, each replicate PCR was loaded with about 200 ng genomic DNA, equivalent to about 33,000 T cell genomes. Purified libraries were quantified with a Qubit 3.0 fluorometer, sized on a Bioanalyzer 2100, and re-quantified with the KAPA Library Quantification kit. Every immunoSEQ 96-well plate was sequenced on a dedicated single-read 150-cycle Illumina NextSeq 550 flow cell. Per the source publication's procedure: Because the immunoSEQ output held only junctional sequences and lacked quality scores, the filtering could not match the filtering applied to full-length reads. To assign V/J genes and CDR3, sequences were annotated against IMGT germline references using PyIR, a Python wrapper for IgBLAST v1.9. Any read was removed if the V/J assignment was weak (E-value above 1e-6), the CDR3 was missing, or the read contained stop codons, out-of-frame junctions, or ambiguous translated residues. V3J clonotypes were defined as sequences sharing the same inferred V gene, J gene, and CDR3 amino acid sequence. The percentage overlap between two repertoires was calculated by dividing the number of shared unique clonotypes by the size of the smaller repertoire. Repertoire richness was assessed with RTK rarefaction, the Chao1 estimator, and Recon v2.1 estimates of unobserved clonotypes. OLGA was used to compute generation probabilities for all TCRbeta clonotypes that the gDNA method yielded from a few donors. TCRdb took this table from immuneACCESS and kept in-frame rearrangements with V and J called. Such tables lack part of the clones; where checked against another copy, unresolved V genes explain under half of the gap, and the rest is unexplained. That table gives V, J and clone size, and the DNA gave D and trimming. A total of more than 1.2 million clones appear in this sample, 98% to 99% of them only once. The ten largest clones represent roughly 0.35% of the sample.

The TCR was taken from a man aged 25 to 40 in good health. Sequencing input: naive CD4+ T cells sorted from blood. The cell subset or site tag for this specimen amounts to: CD45RA+ positively selected. Recombination joined TRBV12-2 with TRBJ1-4. TRBV12-2 is designated a pseudogene. The nucleotide sequence is given as TGTGCAAGTTATCCCCGAGAAAAACTGTTTTTT. Translated, this is CASYPREKLFF.